A selection of T cell receptor beta chains follows, all from one sample in a study of cytomegalovirus exposure and HLA in healthy donors. Sequenced by immunoSEQ multiplex PCR; TCRdb stores in-frame clones only, minus some. The table lists over 130,000 clones, almost 85% of them singletons. The sequenced sample consisted of PBMCs. The receptors were sampled from a man aged 25 to 45 in good health and CMV-seropositive. Each CDR3 is given with its conserved first and last residue. The D gene is left open where the match is weak. The listing skips clone size in some rows; elsewhere it reads once, few, many or a size class.

j_gene,v_gene,abundance,d_gene,CDR3nt,CDR3aa
TRBJ1-5,TRBV28,-,-,TGTGCCAGCAACGTCGGCGGGAACAGCAATCAGCCCCAGCATTTT,CASNVGGNSNQPQHF
TRBJ2-7,TRBV5-1,-,-,TGCGCCAGCAGCTTTCTGGGGGACTACGAGCAGTACTTC,CASSFLGDYEQYF
TRBJ2-3,TRBV19,-,TRBD2,TGTGCCAGTAGTTCCCCGGGGGGTACGAACACGCAGTATTTT,CASSSPGGTNTQYF
TRBJ1-5,TRBV29-1,-,-,TGCAGCGTCCAGACAGGAGTCAATCAGCCCCAGCATTTT,CSVQTGVNQPQHF
TRBJ1-2,TRBV7-2,-,-,TGTGCCAGCAGCTTAGCCCATGGGGGGGCGATTAACTATGGCTACACCTTC,CASSLAHGGAINYGYTF
TRBJ1-1,TRBV10-3,-,TRBD1,TGTGCCATCAGTGAGCTTGGACAGGGGCGCACTGAAGCTTTCTTT,CAISELGQGRTEAFF
TRBJ2-2,TRBV5-4,-,TRBD2,TGTGCCAGCAGCTTAAATGGGGCGGGGGGTTTCACCGGGGAGCTGTTTTTT,CASSLNGAGGFTGELFF
TRBJ2-3,TRBV5-1,-,TRBD2,TGCGCCAGCAGCTTCATCGCGAGCGGGGGGGCACCGGATACGCAGTATTTT,CASSFIASGGAPDTQYF
TRBJ1-5,TRBV2,-,-,TGTGCCAGCAGTGAGTCCAGGGTCAATCAGCCCCAGCATTTT,CASSESRVNQPQHF
TRBJ2-1,TRBV14,-,TRBD1,TGTGCCAGCAGCCAAGTAGGGACAGGGTTGTTCAATGAGCAGTTCTTC,CASSQVGTGLFNEQFF
TRBJ2-1,TRBV6-1,-,-,TGTGCCAGCAGTGGACGACAGGCCTCCTACAATGAGCAGTTCTTC,CASSGRQASYNEQFF
TRBJ1-1,TRBV6-5,few,-,TGTGCCAGCAGTTACGACCAGGTGAACACTGAAGCTTTCTTT,CASSYDQVNTEAFF
TRBJ2-1,TRBV6-6,-,-,TGTGGGTTCGGCAATGAGCAGTTCTTC,CGFGNEQFF
TRBJ1-4,TRBV28,-,TRBD1,TGTGCCAGCAGTTTATGGGACAGGGTCGGCCCAACTAATGAAAAACTGTTTTTT,CASSLWDRVGPTNEKLFF
TRBJ2-7,TRBV6-5,few,TRBD2,TGTGCCAGCAGTTCCGGGACTACCTACGAGCAGTACTTC,CASSSGTTYEQYF
TRBJ2-2,TRBV5-4,-,TRBD2,TGTGCCAGCGGGGGACTAGCGGGGGGTACGAACACCGGGGAGCTGTTTTTT,CASGGLAGGTNTGELFF
TRBJ1-5,TRBV19,-,-,TGTGCCAGTAGTATGGGGGAGGCCAATCAGCCCCAGCATTTT,CASSMGEANQPQHF
TRBJ2-7,TRBV30,once,TRBD2,TGTGCCGGGGGGCGGGGGGACGGCAACGAGCAGTACTTC,CAGGRGDGNEQYF
TRBJ2-7,TRBV7-3,-,TRBD1,TGTGCCAGCAGCTTAACGGGACAGGGGTCGGACGAGCAGTACTTC,CASSLTGQGSDEQYF
TRBJ1-2,TRBV6-5,-,TRBD1,TGTGCCAGCAGTTACTCGGGACAGACCGGTAACTATGGCTACACCTTC,CASSYSGQTGNYGYTF
TRBJ2-5,TRBV5-4,few,-,TGTGCCAGCAGCTTGTTTAGCGCAGAGACCCAGTACTTC,CASSLFSAETQYF
TRBJ2-1,TRBV6-1,-,-,TGTGCCAGCAGTTCTGTCAACGGGAATGAGCAGTTCTTC,CASSSVNGNEQFF
TRBJ2-5,TRBV19,-,TRBD1,TGTGCCACAAACGACGGACAGGGATTGACCCAGTACTTC,CATNDGQGLTQYF
TRBJ1-3,TRBV30,-,-,TGTGCCTGGAGTGATAGAAACACCATATATTTT,CAWSDRNTIYF
TRBJ1-1,TRBV18,-,TRBD1,TGTGCCAGCTCACCAGGTCCAGGGGGTTCCACTGAAGCTTTCTTT,CASSPGPGGSTEAFF
TRBJ1-5,TRBV6-1,-,TRBD1,TGTGCCAGCAGTGGGGGACAGGGAGGTCAGCCCCAGCATTTT,CASSGGQGGQPQHF
TRBJ1-2,TRBV19,-,TRBD1,TGTGCCAGTACCCCCCTTATAACAGGGGACATAAACTATGGCTACACCTTC,CASTPLITGDINYGYTF
TRBJ1-2,TRBV28,-,-,TGTGCCACCAGGTGGCTGGCCTATGGCTACACCTTC,CATRWLAYGYTF
TRBJ2-1,TRBV13,-,-,TGTGCCAGCAGCTTAGGGGGGGCGGACAATGAGCAGTTCTTC,CASSLGGADNEQFF
TRBJ2-7,TRBV6-1,once,TRBD1,TGTGCCAGCAGTGACCTGACAGGGGACCGCGAGCAGTACTTC,CASSDLTGDREQYF
TRBJ2-7,TRBV18,-,-,TGTGCCAGCTCACCATCGGGGGTCGGGGAGCAGTACTTC,CASSPSGVGEQYF
TRBJ1-4,TRBV2,-,-,TGTGCCAGCACCCGAGGGGGGGGCGCCGATGAAAAACTGTTTTTT,CASTRGGGADEKLFF
TRBJ2-7,TRBV5-1,-,TRBD1,TGCGCCAGCAGCCGGGCAGGGGGCACCGACTACGAGCAGTACTTC,CASSRAGGTDYEQYF
TRBJ2-7,TRBV19,-,TRBD1,TGTGCCAGTAGTATTGGGGGGACAGGGGCCTACGAGCAGTACTTC,CASSIGGTGAYEQYF
TRBJ2-1,TRBV5-1,-,-,TGCGCCAGCAGCACCTCAGGGGTAAACAATGAGCAGTTCTTC,CASSTSGVNNEQFF
TRBJ1-3,TRBV5-4,-,-,TGTGCCAGCAGCCCCGAGACAGGAAACACCATATATTTT,CASSPETGNTIYF
TRBJ1-1,TRBV10-3,-,TRBD1,TGTGCCATCAGGGACAGGGAAGGGTCTGAAGCTTTCTTT,CAIRDREGSEAFF
TRBJ2-1,TRBV29-1,-,TRBD1,TGCAGCGTTGAAGATACCAACTCATATCAGGGGGTGGGCATCAATGAGCAGTTCTTC,CSVEDTNSYQGVGINEQFF
TRBJ1-1,TRBV28,-,-,TGTGCCAGCAGTTCTCCATACAGTGAAGCTTTCTTT,CASSSPYSEAFF
TRBJ2-7,TRBV28,-,-,TGTGCCAGCAGTTTCGGCGGCGAGGGTTCCTACGAGCAGTACTTC,CASSFGGEGSYEQYF
TRBJ1-5,TRBV27,-,TRBD1,TGTGCCAGCAGTTTAGAGGGTACAGGGGGCAAGGGCAATCAGCCCCAGCATTTT,CASSLEGTGGKGNQPQHF
TRBJ2-2,TRBV28,-,-,TGTGCCAGCAGTCTCGGTCATCCGAGCGGGGAGCTGTTTTTT,CASSLGHPSGELFF
TRBJ1-1,TRBV5-1,few,-,TGCGCCAGCAGCTTGGAGGTGGCGGCGGCGAGCACTGAAGCTTTCTTT,CASSLEVAAASTEAFF
TRBJ1-2,TRBV6-5,few,-,TGTGCCAGCAGTTACCTGAGAACTGGGGGCGGCTATGGCTACACCTTC,CASSYLRTGGGYGYTF
TRBJ2-4,TRBV19,-,TRBD2,TGTGCCAGTAGTACGTCGGGGGGGGCTGTCAAAAACATTCAGTACTTC,CASSTSGGAVKNIQYF
TRBJ1-1,TRBV28,-,-,TGTGCCAGCAGACTAGGTCGGGGGGCTTTCTTT,CASRLGRGAFF
TRBJ1-2,TRBV29-1,-,TRBD1,TGCAGCGTTGCCCCTCTAAGGCCGGGACAGGGTAGTGGCTACACCTTC,CSVAPLRPGQGSGYTF
TRBJ2-3,TRBV11-2,-,-,TGTGCCAGCAGCCGCTTGGGCAATTCATGGGGCACAGATACGCAGTATTTT,CASSRLGNSWGTDTQYF